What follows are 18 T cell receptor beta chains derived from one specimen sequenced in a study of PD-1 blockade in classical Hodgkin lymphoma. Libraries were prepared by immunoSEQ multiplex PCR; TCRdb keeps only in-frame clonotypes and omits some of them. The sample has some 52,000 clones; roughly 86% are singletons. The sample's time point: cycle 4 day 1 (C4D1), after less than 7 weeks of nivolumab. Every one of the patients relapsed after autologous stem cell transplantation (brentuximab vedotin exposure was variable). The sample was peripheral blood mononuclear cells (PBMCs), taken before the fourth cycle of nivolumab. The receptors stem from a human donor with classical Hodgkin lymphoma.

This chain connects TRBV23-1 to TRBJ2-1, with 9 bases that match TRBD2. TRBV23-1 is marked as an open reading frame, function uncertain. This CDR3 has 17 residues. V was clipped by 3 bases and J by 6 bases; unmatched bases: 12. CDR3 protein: CASSHRGSASGTNEQFF. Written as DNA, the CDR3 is TGCGCCAGCAGTCACCGGGGGTCGGCTAGCGGGACCAATGAGCAGTTCTTC.

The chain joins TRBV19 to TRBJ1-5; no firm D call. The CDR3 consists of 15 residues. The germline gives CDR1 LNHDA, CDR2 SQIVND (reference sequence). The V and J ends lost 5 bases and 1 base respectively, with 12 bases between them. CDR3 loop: CASSPAARSNQPQHF. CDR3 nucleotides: TGTGCCAGTAGTCCCGCCGCAAGGAGCAATCAGCCCCAGCATTTT.

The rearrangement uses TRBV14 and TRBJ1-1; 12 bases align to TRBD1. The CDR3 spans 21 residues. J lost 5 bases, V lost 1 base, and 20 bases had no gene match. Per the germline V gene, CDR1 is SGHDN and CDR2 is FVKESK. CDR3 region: CASSQGSLIGPGQGAGTEAFF. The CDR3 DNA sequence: TGTGCCAGCAGCCAAGGGAGCCTGATAGGCCCGGGACAGGGGGCAGGAACTGAAGCTTTCTTT.

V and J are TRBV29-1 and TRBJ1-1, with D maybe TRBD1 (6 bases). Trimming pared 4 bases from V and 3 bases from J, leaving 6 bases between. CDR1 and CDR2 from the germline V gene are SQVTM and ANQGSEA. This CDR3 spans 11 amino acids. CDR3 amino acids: CSVGQDTEAFF. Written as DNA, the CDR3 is TGCAGCGTTGGACAGGACACTGAAGCTTTCTTT.

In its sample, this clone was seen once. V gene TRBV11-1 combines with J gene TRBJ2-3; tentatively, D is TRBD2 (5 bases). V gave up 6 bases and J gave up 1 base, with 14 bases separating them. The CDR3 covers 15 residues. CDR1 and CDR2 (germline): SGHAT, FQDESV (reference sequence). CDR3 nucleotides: TGTGCCAGCAGTGTGACGGGGTCTGGCACAGATACGCAGTATTTT. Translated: CASSVTGSGTDTQYF. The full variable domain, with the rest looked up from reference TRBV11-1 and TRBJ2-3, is EAEVAQSPRYKITEKSQAVAFWCDPISGHATLYWYRQILGQGPELLVQFQDESVVDDSQLPKDRFSAERLKGVDSTLKIQPAELGDSAMYLCASSVTGSGTDTQYFGPGTRLTVL.

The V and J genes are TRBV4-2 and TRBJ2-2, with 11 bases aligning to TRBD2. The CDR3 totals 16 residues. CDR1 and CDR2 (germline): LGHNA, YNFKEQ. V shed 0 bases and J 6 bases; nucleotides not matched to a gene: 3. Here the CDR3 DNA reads TGTGCCAGCAGCCAAGATGGGACTAGCGGCCCCGGGGAGCTGTTTTTT. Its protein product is CASSQDGTSGPGELFF.

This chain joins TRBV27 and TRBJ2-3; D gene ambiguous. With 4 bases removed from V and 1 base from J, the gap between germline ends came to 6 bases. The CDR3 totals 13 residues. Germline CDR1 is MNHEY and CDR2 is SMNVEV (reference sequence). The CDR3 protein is CASSYRGTDTQYF. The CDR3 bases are TGTGCCAGCAGTTATAGGGGCACAGATACGCAGTATTTT.

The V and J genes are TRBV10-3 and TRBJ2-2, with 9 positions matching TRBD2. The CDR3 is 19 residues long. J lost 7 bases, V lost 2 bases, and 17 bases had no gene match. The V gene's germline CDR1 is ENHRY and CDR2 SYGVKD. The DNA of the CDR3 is TGTGCCATCAGTGAGGTTGGAGCAGCGGGAGGCACCGGGAGCGGGGAGCTGTTTTTT. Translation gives CAISEVGAAGGTGSGELFF.

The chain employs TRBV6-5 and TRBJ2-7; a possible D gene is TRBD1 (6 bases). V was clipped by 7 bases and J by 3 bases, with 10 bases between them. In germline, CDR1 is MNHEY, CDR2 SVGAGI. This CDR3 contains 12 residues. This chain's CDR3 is CASKGVDYEQYF. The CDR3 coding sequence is TGTGCCAGCAAGGGGGTAGACTACGAGCAGTACTTC.

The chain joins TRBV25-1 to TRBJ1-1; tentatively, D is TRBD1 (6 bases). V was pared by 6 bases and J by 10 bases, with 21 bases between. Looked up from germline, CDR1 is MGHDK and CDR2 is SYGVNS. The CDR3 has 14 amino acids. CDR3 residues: CASRGRDNPKGAFF. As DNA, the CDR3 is TGTGCCAGCAGGGGGAGGGACAACCCAAAAGGAGCTTTCTTT.

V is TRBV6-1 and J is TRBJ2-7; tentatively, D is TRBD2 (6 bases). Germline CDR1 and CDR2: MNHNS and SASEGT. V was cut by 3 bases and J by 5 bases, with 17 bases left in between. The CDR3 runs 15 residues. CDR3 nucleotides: TGTGCCAGCAGTGATAGGCCGGGACTCCCTCACGAGCAGTACTTC. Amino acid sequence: CASSDRPGLPHEQYF.

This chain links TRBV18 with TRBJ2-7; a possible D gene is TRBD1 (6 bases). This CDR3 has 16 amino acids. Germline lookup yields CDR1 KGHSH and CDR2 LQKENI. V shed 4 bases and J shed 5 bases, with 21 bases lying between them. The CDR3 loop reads CASSLKQGRKSDEQYF. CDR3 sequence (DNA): TGTGCCAGCTCACTGAAACAGGGTCGGAAAAGTGACGAGCAGTACTTC.

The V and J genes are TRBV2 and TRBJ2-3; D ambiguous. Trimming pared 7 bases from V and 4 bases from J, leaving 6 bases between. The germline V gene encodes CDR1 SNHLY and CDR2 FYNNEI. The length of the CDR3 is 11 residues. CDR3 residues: CASTKADTQYF. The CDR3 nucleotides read TGTGCCAGCACCAAGGCAGATACGCAGTATTTT.

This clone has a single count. The DNA of the CDR3 is TGTGCCAGCAGCTTAGACGGGACTTTGGACGAGCAGTACTTC. Its protein product is CASSLDGTLDEQYF. The chain links TRBV7-2 to TRBJ2-7, with a possible D match to TRBD2 (6 bases). This CDR3 region has 14 residues. The germline V gene has CDR1 SGHTA and CDR2 FQGNSA. V was shortened by 1 base and J by 5 bases, with 12 bases between the two germline ends.

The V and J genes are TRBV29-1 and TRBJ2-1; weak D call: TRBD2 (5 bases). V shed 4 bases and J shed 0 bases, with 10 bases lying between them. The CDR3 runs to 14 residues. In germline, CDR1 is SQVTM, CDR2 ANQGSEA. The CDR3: CSVVDSGSYNEQFF. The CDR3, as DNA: TGCAGCGTTGTGGACTCCGGCTCCTACAATGAGCAGTTCTTC.

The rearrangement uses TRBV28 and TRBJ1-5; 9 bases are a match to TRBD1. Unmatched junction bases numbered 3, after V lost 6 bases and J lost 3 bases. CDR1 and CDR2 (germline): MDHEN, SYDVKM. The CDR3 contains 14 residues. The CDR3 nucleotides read TGTGCCAGCAGGGGGACAGGGATCAATCAGCCCCAGCATTTT. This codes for CASRGTGINQPQHF.

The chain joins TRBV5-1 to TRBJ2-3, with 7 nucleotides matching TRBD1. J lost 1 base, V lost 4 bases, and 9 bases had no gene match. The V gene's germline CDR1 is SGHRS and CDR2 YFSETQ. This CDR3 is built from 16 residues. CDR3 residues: CASSPIGGGRTDTQYF. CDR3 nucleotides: TGCGCCAGCAGCCCGATAGGGGGCGGTCGCACAGATACGCAGTATTTT.

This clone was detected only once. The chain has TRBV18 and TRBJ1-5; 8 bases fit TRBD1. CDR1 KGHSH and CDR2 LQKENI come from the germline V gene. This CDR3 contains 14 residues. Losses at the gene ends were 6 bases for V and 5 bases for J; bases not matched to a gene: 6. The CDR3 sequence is CASSPGTGYQPQHF. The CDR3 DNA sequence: TGTGCCAGCTCTCCGGGGACAGGTTATCAGCCCCAGCATTTT. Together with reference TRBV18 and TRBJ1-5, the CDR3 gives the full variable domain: NAGVMQNPRHLVRRRGQEARLRCSPMKGHSHVYWYRQLPEEGLKFMVYLQKENIIDESGMPKERFSAEFPKEGPSILRIQQVVRGDSAAYFCASSPGTGYQPQHFGDGTRLSIL.